These 30 T cell receptor beta chains share one sample of origin, sequenced in a study of control samples from healthy donors and cancer patients. Sequenced by immunoSEQ multiplex PCR; TCRdb stores in-frame clones only, minus some. The sample has about 130,000 clones; 90% are singletons. The sample was blood. These receptors all stem from a man aged 40-50 years in good health.

In this sample, this clone turned up a few times. V and J are TRBV29-1 and TRBJ1-2, with TRBD1 identical over 8 bases. The V gene's germline CDR1 is SQVTM and CDR2 ANQGSEA. V was clipped by 7 bases and J by 8 bases; unmatched bases: 18. This CDR3 region has 15 residues. This CDR3 reads CSATLGGAGGAGYTF. The DNA for the CDR3 is TGCAGCGCCACACTAGGGGGGGCAGGGGGCGCAGGCTACACCTTC.

This clone was observed a handful of times. The chain joins TRBV5-1 to TRBJ2-1; a possible D gene is TRBD1 (6 bases). Between the trimmed V and J ends, which lost 4 bases and 6 bases, there was a span of 20 bases. The CDR3 loop spans 16 amino acids. Germline values: CDR1 SGHRS, CDR2 YFSETQ. CDR3 sequence: CASSPGLGGVGNEQFF. In DNA form, the CDR3 reads TGCGCCAGCAGCCCGGGGTTAGGGGGTGTGGGCAATGAGCAGTTCTTC.

This clone was detected once. The gene calls are TRBV7-2 and TRBJ2-7; no clear D gene. The length of the CDR3 is 14 residues. The V end was cut by 5 bases, the J end by 2 bases, with 13 bases between. Germline loops: CDR1 SGHTA, CDR2 FQGNSA. The CDR3 loop is CASSPGARTYEQYF. The CDR3 DNA reads as TGTGCCAGCAGCCCCGGCGCTCGAACCTACGAGCAGTACTTC.

The rearrangement uses TRBV9 and TRBJ2-6; 7 nucleotides align to TRBD1. Germline V CDR1 and CDR2: SGDLS, YYNGEE. CDR3 length: 17 residues. With V trimmed by 3 bases and J by 0 bases, 6 bases remained unmatched. Here the CDR3 DNA reads TGTGCCAGCAGCGGGGACAGATTTAACTCTGGGGCCAACGTCCTGACTTTC. Its translation: CASSGDRFNSGANVLTF. Full variable domain (remainder filled in from reference TRBV9 and TRBJ2-6): DSGVTQTPKHLITATGQRVTLRCSPRSGDLSVYWYQQSLDQGLQFLIQYYNGEERAKGNILERFSAQQFPDLHSELNLSSLELGDSALYFCASSGDRFNSGANVLTFGAGSRLTVL.

CDR3 DNA sequence: TGCAGCGTTGACCGAACCGACACTGAAGCTTTCTTT. As protein: CSVDRTDTEAFF. The chain has TRBV29-1 and TRBJ1-1; D gene unclear. Germline values: CDR1 SQVTM, CDR2 ANQGSEA. The length of the CDR3 is 12 residues. V gave up 3 bases and J gave up 3 bases, with 8 bases separating them.

This chain links TRBV27 with TRBJ2-7, with a weak D call TRBD1 (5 bases). CDR1 and CDR2 (germline): MNHEY, SMNVEV (reference sequence). CDR3 length: 13 amino acids. V was shortened by 5 bases and J by 4 bases, with 12 bases between the two germline ends. The CDR3 DNA follows: TGTGCCAGCAGTACCAGGGCGGAGTACGAGCAGTACTTC. Amino acids: CASSTRAEYEQYF.

The gene calls are TRBV14 and TRBJ1-3, with D perhaps TRBD1 (6 bases). CDR1 and CDR2 (germline): SGHDN, FVKESK. V lost 0 bases and J 2 bases, leaving 11 bases between the germline ends. The CDR3 totals 16 residues. This chain's CDR3 is CASSQDLGAAGNTIYF. CDR3 coding DNA: TGTGCCAGCAGCCAAGATTTGGGGGCTGCTGGAAACACCATATATTTT.

This clone has just a few counts. The chain joins TRBV2 to TRBJ1-2, with D hard to call. With 3 bases removed from V and 2 bases from J, the gap between germline ends came to 10 bases. CDR1 and CDR2 (germline): SNHLY, FYNNEI. The CDR3 extends over 14 amino acids. The CDR3 loop reads CASSEVAGNYGYTF. In DNA form, the CDR3 reads TGTGCCAGCAGTGAGGTAGCGGGGAACTATGGCTACACCTTC.

The CDR3 protein is CTSSQTSAGTPPQETQYF. As DNA, the CDR3 is TGCACCAGCAGCCAAACTAGCGCCGGAACACCGCCTCAAGAGACCCAGTACTTC. The chain links TRBV1 to TRBJ2-5; TRBD2 reflects the table's D call only, with no check against the DNA. TRBV1 is described as a pseudogene. This CDR3 is 18 amino acids long.

V is TRBV19 and J is TRBJ2-6; no clear D. The CDR3 loop spans 15 amino acids. Looked up from germline, CDR1 is LNHDA and CDR2 is SQIVND (reference sequence). V was cut by 4 bases and J by 1 base, with 8 bases left in between. The CDR3: CASSTHGSGANVLTF. In DNA, the CDR3 is TGTGCCAGTAGTACCCATGGATCTGGGGCCAACGTCCTGACTTTC.

The chain carries TRBV7-2 and TRBJ2-5; D possibly corresponds to TRBD1 (5 bases). This CDR3 comprises 13 residues. Per germline, CDR1 SGHTA and CDR2 FQGNSA. The V end was cut by 6 bases, the J end by 2 bases, with 10 bases between. The CDR3 sequence: CASSQQVQETQYF. CDR3 DNA sequence: TGTGCCAGCAGTCAACAGGTTCAAGAGACCCAGTACTTC.

This clone was seen once. The V gene is TRBV30, the J gene TRBJ1-2, with 7 bases that match TRBD1. V shed 2 bases, J shed 8 bases, and the junction held 14 bases outside the gene matches. Germline loops: CDR1 GTSNPN, CDR2 SVGIG (reference sequence). The CDR3 loop spans 15 amino acids. CDR3 coding DNA: TGTGCCTGGAGTATAGCAGGGGGGTTCTCTGAAGGCTACACCTTC. Its translation is CAWSIAGGFSEGYTF.

This clone showed up just once. This sequence joins TRBV10-1 and TRBJ2-3; a possible D gene is TRBD1 (6 bases). Germline lookup yields CDR1 WNHNN and CDR2 SYGVQD (reference sequence). The CDR3 sequence is 13 residues long. The V end lost 6 bases, the J end lost 6 bases, and 13 bases lay between the germline ends. CDR3 sequence (DNA): TGCGCCAGCAGCGCTGGGGGCCCGGATACGCAGTATTTT. Translating gives CASSAGGPDTQYF.

V and J are TRBV10-3 and TRBJ1-1; 9 bases are shared with TRBD1. The CDR3 has 12 amino acids. The trim removed 10 bases at V and 10 bases at J, leaving 10 bases unmatched. Germline CDR1 and CDR2: ENHRY and SYGVKD. The CDR3 loop reads CATGTGQGRAFF. The CDR3 DNA reads TGTGCCACAGGGACCGGACAGGGGAGAGCTTTCTTT.

The CDR3: CAWRGNTQYF. CDR3 nucleotides: TGTGCCTGGAGGGGAAATACGCAGTATTTT. The chain carries TRBV30 and TRBJ2-3; D uncertain. The CDR3 contains 10 residues. CDR1 and CDR2 (germline): GTSNPN, SVGIG (reference sequence). Trimming pared 3 bases from V and 7 bases from J, leaving 5 bases between.

J is TRBJ2-1 and V is TRBV29-1; 7 positions match TRBD2. The V gene's germline CDR1 is SQVTM and CDR2 ANQGSEA. This CDR3 is 14 amino acids long. V was pared by 6 bases and J by 1 base, with 6 bases of the junction left unmatched. DNA of the CDR3: TGCAGCGTCCAGAGCGGGGTGTCCTACAATGAGCAGTTCTTC. Protein: CSVQSGVSYNEQFF.

The chain links TRBV5-8 to TRBJ1-4; 9 bases fit TRBD1. Losses at the gene ends were 5 bases for V and 7 bases for J; bases not matched to a gene: 12. The CDR3 loop spans 16 amino acids. The germline V gene has CDR1 SGHTS and CDR2 YDEGEE. The CDR3 DNA reads as TGTGCCAGCAGTCTTATAAAGACAGGGGGATTTGAAAAACTGTTTTTT. Amino acids: CASSLIKTGGFEKLFF.

This rearrangement joins TRBV19 to TRBJ1-1; D unresolved. The CDR3 spans 14 residues. Germline assignment: CDR1 LNHDA and CDR2 SQIVND (reference sequence). The V and J ends lost 3 bases and 0 bases respectively, with 8 bases between them. CDR3: CASSMGTMNTEAFF. CDR3 nucleotide sequence: TGTGCCAGTAGTATGGGCACGATGAACACTGAAGCTTTCTTT.

J is TRBJ2-1 and V is TRBV4-2; 7 bases are shared with TRBD2. Germline assignment: CDR1 LGHNA and CDR2 YNFKEQ. The V segment lost 1 base and the J segment 7 bases; nucleotides outside the gene matches: 13. This CDR3 spans 17 amino acids. CDR3 amino acids: CASSQAASGHNKNEQFF. In nucleotides, the CDR3 is TGTGCCAGCAGCCAAGCGGCTAGCGGACACAACAAAAATGAGCAGTTCTTC.

Of note for this clone: Additional DNA sequences in this sample encode the identical CDR3. The gene calls are TRBV3-1 (or the pseudogene TRBV3-2) and TRBJ1-4; D is uncertain. CDR1 is LGHDT, CDR2 YNNKEL, per germline (reference sequence). CDR3 length equals 13 residues. The germline V and J ends were trimmed by 5 bases and 7 bases, with 11 bases remaining between them. CDR3 in amino acids: CASSRTAREKLFF. The CDR3 coding sequence is TGTGCCAGCAGCAGGACGGCCCGTGAAAAACTGTTTTTT.

V usage is TRBV20-1 and J usage is TRBJ2-3, with 8 bases identical to TRBD2. CDR1 is DFQATT and CDR2 is SNEGSKA in the germline V gene (reference sequence). J gave up 7 bases and V 3 bases, and 12 bases lay outside the gene matches. This CDR3 spans 15 amino acids. As DNA, the CDR3 is TGCAGTGCTAGTTCGTCCGGGACTAGTCTACATACGCAGTATTTT. It translates to CSASSSGTSLHTQYF.

The chain is built from TRBV6-6 and TRBJ2-1, with 7 bases aligning to TRBD1. The germline CDR1 and CDR2 sequences are MNHNY and SVGAGI (reference sequence). The CDR3 has 15 amino acids. After removal of 3 bases from V and 2 bases from J, the junction contained 4 bases not matched to a gene. The CDR3 sequence is CASSYDRVTYNEQFF. CDR3 DNA: TGTGCCAGCAGTTATGACAGGGTCACCTACAATGAGCAGTTCTTC.

The J gene is TRBJ2-3, the V gene TRBV6-6; 14 bases agree with TRBD2. V was clipped by 7 bases and J by 2 bases; unmatched bases: 5. Per the germline V gene, CDR1 is MNHNY and CDR2 is SVGAGI (reference sequence). The CDR3 covers 16 residues. CDR3 loop: CASIRLAGGFTDTQYF. CDR3 DNA: TGTGCCAGCATCAGACTAGCGGGAGGGTTCACAGATACGCAGTATTTT.

The rearrangement uses TRBV19 and TRBJ1-1; TRBD1 matches at 7 bases. Germline CDR1 reads LNHDA; CDR2 reads SQIVND (reference sequence). V lost 5 bases to trimming and J lost 0 bases; unmatched junction nucleotides: 12. This CDR3 is 17 amino acids long. The CDR3 reads CASSSPGQTVMNTEAFF. The DNA for the CDR3 is TGTGCCAGTAGTTCGCCGGGACAGACTGTCATGAACACTGAAGCTTTCTTT.

The CDR3 sequence: CASSLRGGGYEQYF. The DNA of the CDR3 is TGTGCCAGCAGCCTCCGCGGGGGGGGGTACGAGCAGTACTTC. The rearrangement joins TRBV7-2 to TRBJ2-7; 9 nucleotides match TRBD2. Looked up from germline, CDR1 is SGHTA and CDR2 is FQGNSA. The CDR3 has 14 amino acids. Trimming at V came to 5 bases and at J to 4 bases, leaving 6 bases not matched to a gene.

The chain employs TRBV7-2 and TRBJ2-5, with a tentative D call TRBD1 (5 bases). With 2 bases removed from V and 3 bases from J, the gap between germline ends came to 7 bases. Looked up from germline, CDR1 is SGHTA and CDR2 is FQGNSA. This CDR3 is 13 amino acids long. The CDR3 DNA is TGTGCCAGCAGCTTATTAGGGGAAGAGACCCAGTACTTC. It codes for CASSLLGEETQYF.

The rearrangement links TRBV6-6 to TRBJ1-3; the D is unclear. The CDR3 contains 17 residues. Germline V CDR1 and CDR2: MNHNY, SVGAGI (reference sequence). Between the trimmed V and J ends, which lost 5 bases and 0 bases, there was a span of 17 bases. The CDR3 region is CASSLIFTGTSGNTIYF. The CDR3 region has the DNA TGTGCCAGCAGTCTCATTTTTACGGGAACCTCTGGAAACACCATATATTTT.

CDR3 sequence: CASSIDRVKRDSKNIQYF. The CDR3 DNA reads TGTGCCAGTAGTATAGATCGGGTTAAAAGGGACAGCAAAAACATTCAGTACTTC. V and J are TRBV19 and TRBJ2-4; TRBD1 agrees at 7 bases. The germline gives CDR1 LNHDA, CDR2 SQIVND (reference sequence). The trim removed 0 bases at V and 3 bases at J, leaving 11 bases unmatched. The CDR3 consists of 18 residues.

The chain couples TRBV6-1 to TRBJ1-3; D remains ambiguous. Per germline, CDR1 MNHNS and CDR2 SASEGT. CDR3 length: 12 amino acids. V shed 7 bases and J shed 2 bases, with 6 bases lying between them. The CDR3 protein is CASTGAGNTIYF. The CDR3 nucleotides are TGTGCCAGCACTGGCGCTGGAAACACCATATATTTT.

The chain couples TRBV19 to TRBJ2-2; weak D call: TRBD2 (6 bases). Germline V gene lookup returns CDR1 LNHDA and CDR2 SQIVND (reference sequence). This CDR3 contains 15 residues. Deletions cut 4 bases from V and 3 bases from J, with 12 bases between. CDR3 in amino acids: CASSKVGGYTGELFF. The DNA of the CDR3 is TGTGCCAGTAGTAAGGTCGGGGGATACACCGGGGAGCTGTTTTTT.